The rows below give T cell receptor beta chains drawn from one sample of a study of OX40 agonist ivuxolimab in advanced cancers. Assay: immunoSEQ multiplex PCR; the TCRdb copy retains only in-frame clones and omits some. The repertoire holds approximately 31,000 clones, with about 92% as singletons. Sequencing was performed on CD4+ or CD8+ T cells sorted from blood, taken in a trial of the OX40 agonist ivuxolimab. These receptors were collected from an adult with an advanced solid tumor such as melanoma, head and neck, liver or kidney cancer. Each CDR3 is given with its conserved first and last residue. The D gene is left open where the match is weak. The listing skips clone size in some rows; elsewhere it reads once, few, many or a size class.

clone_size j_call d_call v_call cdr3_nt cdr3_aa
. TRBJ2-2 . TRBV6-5 TGTGCCAGCAGCATAGAACCGACCGGGGAGCTGTTTTTT CASSIEPTGELFF
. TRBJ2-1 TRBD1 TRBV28 TGTGCCAGCAGTCTTCCTAGCCAGGGGGTTTACAATGAGCAGTTCTTC CASSLPSQGVYNEQFF
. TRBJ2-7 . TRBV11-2 TGTGCCAGCAGCTTACAACCCCTCTACGAGCAGTACTTC CASSLQPLYEQYF
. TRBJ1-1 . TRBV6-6 TGTGCCAGCAGTTACGGCTCGGGACAAAAATATGAAGCTTTCTTT CASSYGSGQKYEAFF
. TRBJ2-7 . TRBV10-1 TGCGCCAGCAGTGATCGGGGGCCGGACGAGCAGTACTTC CASSDRGPDEQYF
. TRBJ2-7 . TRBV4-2 TGTGCCAGCAGCCCCCGGGACTCCTCCTACGAGCAGTACTTC CASSPRDSSYEQYF
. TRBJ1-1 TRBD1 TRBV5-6 TGTGCCAGCAGCCCTGGGACAGGGGTACAAGCTTTCTTT CASSPGTGVQAFF
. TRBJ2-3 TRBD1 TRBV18 TGTGCCAGCTCAGACCAGATCAAACCGACAGGGGGAGATACGCAGTATTTT CASSDQIKPTGGDTQYF
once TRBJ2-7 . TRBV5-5 TGTGCCAGCAGCGCGGGACAGATATACGAGCAGTACTTC CASSAGQIYEQYF
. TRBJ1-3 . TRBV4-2 TGTGCCAGCAGCCAAGAACATTCAGGTCCGGGAAACACCATATATTTT CASSQEHSGPGNTIYF
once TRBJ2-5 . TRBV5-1 TGCGCCAGCAGCTTGGAAGGGACTGCTGAGACCCAGTACTTC CASSLEGTAETQYF
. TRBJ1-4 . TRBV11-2 TGTGCCAGCAGCTTAGGTGCGACGGGAAATGAAAAACTGTTTTTT CASSLGATGNEKLFF
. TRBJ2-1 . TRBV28 TGTGCCAGCAGTCGTCAGGAGGGGAGGAATGAGCAGTTCTTC CASSRQEGRNEQFF
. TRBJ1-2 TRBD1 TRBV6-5 TGTGCCAGCAGTCCTGGGACAGGAGCCTATGGCTACACCTTC CASSPGTGAYGYTF
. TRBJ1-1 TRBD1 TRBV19 TGTGCCACCAGACAGGGTAGCACTGAAGCTTTCTTT CATRQGSTEAFF
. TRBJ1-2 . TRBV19 TGTGCCAGTAGTATAGTCCCCGGGAACCATCTAGCTAACTATGGCTACACCTTC CASSIVPGNHLANYGYTF
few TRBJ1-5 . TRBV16 TGTGCCAGCAGCCAATTTAATCAGCCCCAGCATTTT CASSQFNQPQHF
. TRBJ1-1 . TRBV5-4 TGTGCCAGCAGCTTGGCCGTCGGAAACACTGAAGCTTTCTTT CASSLAVGNTEAFF
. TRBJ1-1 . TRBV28 TGTGCCAGCAGTCCAGGGATGAACACTGAAGCTTTCTTT CASSPGMNTEAFF
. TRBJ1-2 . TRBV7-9 TGTGCCAGCAGCTTAGGGCAGTTCGATAACTATGGCTACACCTTC CASSLGQFDNYGYTF
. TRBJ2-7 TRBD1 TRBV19 TGTGCCAGTAGTCGACAGGGGGATTCCTACGAGCAGTACTTC CASSRQGDSYEQYF
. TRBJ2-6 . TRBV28 TGTGCCAGCAGTTTTGCTGGGGCCAACGTCCTGACTTTC CASSFAGANVLTF
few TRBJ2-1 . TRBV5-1 TGCGCCAGCAGCCCCGGCGGTAGCTCCTACAATGAGCAGTTCTTC CASSPGGSSYNEQFF
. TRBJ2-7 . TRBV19 TGTGCCAGTAGTATAGGACAGGGAGGATCCTACGAGCAGTACTTC CASSIGQGGSYEQYF
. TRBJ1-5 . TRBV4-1 TGCGCCAGCAGCCAAGGCCCACGAGAGCCCCAGCATTTT CASSQGPREPQHF
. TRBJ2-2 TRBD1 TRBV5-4 TGTGCCAGCAGCTTAAGACAGGGGGTTTACACCGGGGAGCTGTTTTTT CASSLRQGVYTGELFF
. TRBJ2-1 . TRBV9 TGTGCCAGCAGCTTGCGGGGCCAGGGACCAAGTGAGCAGTTCTTC CASSLRGQGPSEQFF
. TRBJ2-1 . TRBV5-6 TGTGCCAGCAGCTTGGGACTACGGGCCAATGAGCAGTTCTTC CASSLGLRANEQFF
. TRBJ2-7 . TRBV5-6 TGTGCCAGCAGCTCCGCACCATCCTCTACAGGGAACGAGCAGTACTTC CASSSAPSSTGNEQYF